This TCR beta chain emerged from a study of blood T cell repertoires in COVID-19. Sequencing was performed with immunoSEQ multiplex PCR; in TCRdb, only in-frame clones are kept and a portion is missing. Of approximately 330,000 clones listed, roughly 89% were seen once; the top ten hold just over 9.5%. The CDR3 contains 13 residues. The V segment lost 4 bases and the J segment 4 bases; nucleotides outside the gene matches: 2. CDR1 is SEHNR and CDR2 is FQNEAQ in the germline V gene (reference sequence). The source is a young man with COVID-19, enrolled during active disease. Sequencing input: peripheral blood. This chain uses TRBV7-9 with TRBJ2-5; 8 bases are a match to TRBD1. CDR3 coding DNA: TGTGCCAGCAGCTCACAGGGGGGAGAGACCCAGTACTTC. Its translation is CASSSQGGETQYF. The full variable domain, completed using reference TRBV7-9 and TRBJ2-5, is DTGVSQNPRHKITKRGQNVTFRCDPISEHNRLYWYRQTLGQGPEFLTYFQNEAQLEKSRLLSDRFSAERPKGSFSTLEIQRTEQGDSAMYLCASSSQGGETQYFGPGTRLLVL.